The following is a T cell receptor (beta chain) sequence with its context. V gave up 4 bases and J gave up 3 bases; unmatched junction bases: 3. This CDR3 spans 14 amino acids. CDR1 and CDR2 from the germline V gene are SGHVS and FQNEAQ. Authors' methods: By means of reference gene primer amplification, nucleated cell counts were estimated. Here immunoSEQ multiplex PCR was the method, and the copy in TCRdb shows in-frame clones only, minus some. V and J calls plus clone size are reproduced from that table; the DNA served to infer D and trimming. In the table there are 85,000 to 100,000 clones, 86% of which are singletons. The data stem from a study of blood T cell repertoires in COVID-19. Study information: Acute and convalescent COVID-19 samples came from the United States, Italy and Spain. The analysed material was cDNA or gDNA that came from T cells, B-cell-depleted T cells, or PBMCs.

The sample comprised peripheral blood. The gene calls are TRBV7-8 and TRBJ2-1, with 7 bases matching TRBD2. The receptor was isolated from a man aged 45-65 years with active or convalescent COVID-19. CDR3 nucleotides: TGTGCCAGCAGCTCCGGACTAGTCTACAATGAGCAGTTCTTC. Translated, it gives CASSSGLVYNEQFF.